Shown below are 10 T cell receptor beta chains from a single sample sequenced in a study of cytomegalovirus exposure and HLA in healthy donors. Primers for the PCR totalled 60 Vbeta and 13 Jbeta. Produced via immunoSEQ multiplex PCR; TCRdb's table is partial and in-frame only. This table holds some 150,000 clones, around four fifths found once. The specimen was PBMCs. The receptors were gathered from a female donor in good health and CMV-seronegative.

This clone has a single count. J is TRBJ2-7 and V is TRBV15, with 8 bases fitting TRBD1. CDR1 LNHNV and CDR2 YYDKDF come from the germline V gene (reference sequence). V gave up 1 base and J gave up 2 bases; unmatched junction bases: 13. This CDR3 has 18 residues. CDR3 amino acids: CATSRGSQGQAKPYEQYF. The CDR3, as DNA: TGTGCCACCAGCAGAGGTTCCCAGGGACAGGCCAAGCCCTACGAGCAGTACTTC.

There are a few counts of this clone. This sequence joins TRBV7-9 and TRBJ1-1; tentatively, D is TRBD1 (6 bases). The CDR3 sequence is 13 residues long. With 3 bases removed from V and 7 bases from J, the gap between germline ends came to 12 bases. Germline assignment: CDR1 SEHNR and CDR2 FQNEAQ (reference sequence). In nucleotides, the CDR3 is TGTGCCAGCAGCTTCCGGGGGGCCGGTGAAGCTTTCTTT. It translates to CASSFRGAGEAFF. Together with reference TRBV7-9 and TRBJ1-1, the CDR3 gives the full variable domain: DTGVSQNPRHKITKRGQNVTFRCDPISEHNRLYWYRQTLGQGPEFLTYFQNEAQLEKSRLLSDRFSAERPKGSFSTLEIQRTEQGDSAMYLCASSFRGAGEAFFGQGTRLTVV.

This chain connects TRBV6-6 to TRBJ2-7; 8 nucleotides align to TRBD1. This CDR3 is built from 14 residues. Germline-derived CDR1 and CDR2 are MNHNY and SVGAGI (reference sequence). Trimming removed 5 bases from V and 1 base from J; junction bases left unmatched: 4. The DNA of the CDR3 is TGTGCCAGCAGTACAGGGGGTAGGTCCTACGAGCAGTACTTC. It translates to CASSTGGRSYEQYF.

This clone was counted once. CDR3 bases: TGTGCCAGCTCACCACCGATGGGACAGGGTAATCAGCCCCAGCATTTT. This codes for CASSPPMGQGNQPQHF. The gene calls are TRBV18 and TRBJ1-5; TRBD1 agrees at 9 bases. The CDR3 is 16 residues long. Germline-derived CDR1 and CDR2 are KGHSH and LQKENI. The V segment lost 0 bases and the J segment 4 bases; nucleotides outside the gene matches: 4.

This clone has just a few counts. The chain combines TRBV5-1 with TRBJ1-5, with no clear D. The germline CDR1 and CDR2 sequences are SGHRS and YFSETQ. CDR3 length equals 14 residues. V lost 0 bases to trimming and J lost 6 bases, with 10 bases between them. The CDR3 nucleotides are TGCGCCAGCAGCTTGGCGGGGTCAGGTCAGCCCCAGCATTTT. Amino acids: CASSLAGSGQPQHF.

The count of this clone is one. The chain employs TRBV9 and TRBJ2-5; weak D call: TRBD1 (6 bases). V was trimmed by 0 bases and J by 5 bases, leaving 11 bases between them. The length of the CDR3 is 14 residues. CDR1 and CDR2 (germline): SGDLS, YYNGEE. CDR3 DNA: TGTGCCAGCAGCGTAGCAGGGGCGCGGGAGACCCAGTACTTC. This gives the protein CASSVAGARETQYF.

The CDR3 nucleotides read TGTGCCAGCAGCCCCCGCGCCAATCAAGAGACCCAGTACTTC. Amino acids: CASSPRANQETQYF. The chain has TRBV14 and TRBJ2-5; D gene ambiguous. This CDR3 contains 14 residues. Trimming took off 4 bases at V and 2 bases at J, with 11 bases between the two ends. Looked up from germline, CDR1 is SGHDN and CDR2 is FVKESK.

The chain is built from TRBV6-6 and TRBJ1-2; weak D call: TRBD1 (5 bases). CDR3 length: 14 amino acids. Trimming shortened V by 2 bases and J by 8 bases, and 15 bases separated the two germline ends. Germline CDR1 reads MNHNY; CDR2 reads SVGAGI (reference sequence). This chain's CDR3 is CASSYQGGFLGYTF. The CDR3 coding sequence is TGTGCCAGCAGTTACCAGGGAGGGTTCCTGGGCTACACCTTC.

This chain links TRBV5-1 with TRBJ2-7; tentatively, D is TRBD1 (5 bases). Germline lookup yields CDR1 SGHRS and CDR2 YFSETQ. Trimming stripped 1 base from V and 2 bases from J, with 10 bases between. The CDR3 runs to 14 residues. The CDR3 loop reads CASSLRQFPYEQYF. CDR3 DNA: TGCGCCAGCAGCTTGAGACAGTTCCCCTACGAGCAGTACTTC.

This sequence joins TRBV4-2 and TRBJ2-1; tentatively, D is TRBD2 (5 bases). This CDR3 comprises 17 residues. CDR1 and CDR2 (germline): LGHNA, YNFKEQ. The V end lost 0 bases, the J end lost 0 bases, and 12 bases lay between the germline ends. CDR3 region: CASSQDPGLSSYNEQFF. CDR3 nucleotides: TGTGCCAGCAGCCAAGATCCGGGATTGAGCTCCTACAATGAGCAGTTCTTC.